This TCR beta chain was documented in a study of T cells in Graves' hyperthyroidism and ophthalmopathy. In making diagnoses, clinical symptoms, serum thyroxine and TRAb, thyroid ultrasound and orbital computed tomography were all used. Amplification targeted TCR beta CDR3 regions from RNA transcripts. HTBI primers were the set used in a first-round RT-PCR of the TCR CDR3. TCRdb reanalysed the multiplex PCR reads using MiXCR and keeps one entry per CDR3 protein. The table includes about 210,000 distinct CDR3 sequences, about a sixth detected once. The CDR3 spans 20 residues. Germline V gives CDR1 MDHEN, CDR2 SYDVKM. Trimming at V came to 6 bases and at J to 7 bases, leaving 24 bases not matched to a gene.

The sequenced sample consisted of blood. This sequence originates from a man in his fifties or sixties with Graves' hyperthyroidism. The genes are TRBV28 and TRBJ2-1; 10 nucleotides line up with TRBD1. Here the CDR3 DNA reads TGTGCCAGCAGCGACCTTCCGGGACAGGGGCCCTTCCTCCTGCAGAATGAGCAGTTCTTC. It encodes CASSDLPGQGPFLLQNEQFF.